The next 2 T cell receptor beta chains were all read from a single sample in a study of T cell changes during pregnancy in multiple sclerosis (dated by TCRdb to the late 2010s). Receptor libraries were prepared by the immunoSEQ multiplex PCR assay. This immuneACCESS table, as held by TCRdb, lists in-frame sequences with V and J called but not all clones. Of the missing ones, under half trace to an unresolved V gene in checked studies; the others have no known cause. This sample gives roughly 89,000 clones in total; roughly 91% of them show up just once. About 4.5% of the sample lies in the top ten. The sample here was peripheral blood, taken in the first trimester of pregnancy. The receptors derive from a female donor with multiple sclerosis, enrolled in a pregnancy study.

On this clone itself: Different DNA sequences within this sample yield the same CDR3. The V call is TRBV19, the J call TRBJ1-5, with 8 bases identical to TRBD1. Germline assignment: CDR1 LNHDA and CDR2 SQIVND (reference sequence). There are 13 residues in the CDR3. The ends lost 6 bases at V and 2 bases at J; junction bases unmatched: 0. The CDR3 is CASRDRGNQPQHF. Here the CDR3 DNA reads TGTGCCAGTAGGGACAGGGGCAATCAGCCCCAGCATTTT.

V usage is TRBV7-9 and J usage is TRBJ2-1, with D perhaps matching TRBD2 (5 bases). Between the trimmed V and J ends, which lost 3 bases and 2 bases, there was a span of 8 bases. From germline, CDR1 is SEHNR and CDR2 FQNEAQ (reference sequence). The CDR3 is made up of 14 amino acids. CDR3 sequence: CASSFRTAYNEQFF. DNA of the CDR3: TGTGCCAGCAGCTTCCGGACTGCCTACAATGAGCAGTTCTTC.